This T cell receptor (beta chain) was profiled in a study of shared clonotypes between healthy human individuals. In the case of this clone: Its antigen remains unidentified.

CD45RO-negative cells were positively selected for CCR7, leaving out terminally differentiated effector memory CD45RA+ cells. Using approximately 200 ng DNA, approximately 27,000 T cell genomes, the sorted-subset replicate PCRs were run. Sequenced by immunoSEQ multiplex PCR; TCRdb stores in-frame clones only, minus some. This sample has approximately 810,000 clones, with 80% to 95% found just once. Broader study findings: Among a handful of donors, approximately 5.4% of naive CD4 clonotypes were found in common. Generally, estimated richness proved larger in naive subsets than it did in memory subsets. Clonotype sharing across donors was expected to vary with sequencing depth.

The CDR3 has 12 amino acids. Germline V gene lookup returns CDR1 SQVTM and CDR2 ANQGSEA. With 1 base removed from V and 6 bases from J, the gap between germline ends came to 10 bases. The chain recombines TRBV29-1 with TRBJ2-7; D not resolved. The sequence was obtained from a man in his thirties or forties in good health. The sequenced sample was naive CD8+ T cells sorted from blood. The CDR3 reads CSVEGDGLEQYF. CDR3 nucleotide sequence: TGCAGCGTTGAAGGCGATGGTCTCGAGCAGTACTTC.